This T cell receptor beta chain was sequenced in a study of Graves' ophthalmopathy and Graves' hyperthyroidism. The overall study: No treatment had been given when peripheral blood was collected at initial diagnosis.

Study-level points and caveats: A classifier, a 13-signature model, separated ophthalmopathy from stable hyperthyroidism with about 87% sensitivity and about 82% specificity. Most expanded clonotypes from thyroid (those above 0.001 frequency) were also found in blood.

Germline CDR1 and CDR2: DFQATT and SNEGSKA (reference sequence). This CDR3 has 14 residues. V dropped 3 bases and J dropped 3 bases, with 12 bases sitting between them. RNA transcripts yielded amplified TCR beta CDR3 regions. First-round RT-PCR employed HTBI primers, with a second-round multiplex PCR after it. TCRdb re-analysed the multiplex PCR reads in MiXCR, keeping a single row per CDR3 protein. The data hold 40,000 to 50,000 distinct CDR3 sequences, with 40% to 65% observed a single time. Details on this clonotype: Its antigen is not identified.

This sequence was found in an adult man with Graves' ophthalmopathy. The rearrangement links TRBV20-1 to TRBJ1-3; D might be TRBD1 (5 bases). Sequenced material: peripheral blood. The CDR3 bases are TGCAGTGCTAGGGTTGGGCAGGGTGGAAACACCATATATTTT. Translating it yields CSARVGQGGNTIYF.